A selection of T cell receptor beta chains follows, all from one sample in a study of cytomegalovirus exposure and HLA in healthy donors. Generated by immunoSEQ multiplex PCR, the TCRdb table keeps only in-frame clones and is missing some. Of about 200,000 clones in the sample, roughly 80% were seen once. Sequencing used PBMCs. The receptors were sampled from a man aged 30 to 45 in good health and CMV-seronegative. Each CDR3 is given with its conserved first and last residue. D genes are given only for firm matches. Clone size, where shown, is once, few, many, or a class for clones that have expanded.

D,V,J,length,size,CDR3,DNA
-,TRBV7-3,TRBJ1-1,13,few,CASSLGGSTEAFF,TGTGCCAGCAGCTTAGGGGGGAGCACTGAAGCTTTCTTT
-,TRBV19,TRBJ2-7,16,-,CASSITKVNRAEGQYF,TGTGCCAGTAGTATCACCAAGGTTAACCGGGCAGAGGGGCAGTACTTC
TRBD1,TRBV28,TRBJ1-5,15,-,CASTSGQGRNQPQHF,TGTGCCAGCACCTCGGGACAGGGTCGAAATCAGCCCCAGCATTTT
TRBD1,TRBV7-2,TRBJ2-6,18,-,CASSPSGTGLRGANVLTF,TGTGCCAGCAGCCCTTCCGGGACAGGACTGAGGGGGGCCAACGTCCTGACTTTC
TRBD2,TRBV7-3,TRBJ2-3,15,-,CASSHSGGSTDTQYF,TGTGCCAGCAGCCATAGCGGGGGGAGCACAGATACGCAGTATTTT
-,TRBV4-2,TRBJ1-2,16,-,CASSPDRVGLNYGYTF,TGTGCCAGCAGCCCCGACAGAGTGGGCCTCAACTATGGCTACACCTTC
-,TRBV4-1,TRBJ1-6,16,few,CASSQAPSSYNSPLHF,TGCGCCAGCAGCCAAGCGCCCAGCTCCTATAATTCACCCCTCCACTTT
TRBD2,TRBV4-2,TRBJ2-1,18,-,CASSPQGSGGRSYNEQFF,TGTGCCAGCAGCCCTCAGGGAAGCGGGGGGCGCTCCTACAATGAGCAGTTCTTC
TRBD2,TRBV27,TRBJ2-7,13,-,CASSLTSGGEQYF,TGTGCCAGCAGTTTAACTAGCGGGGGTGAGCAGTACTTC
TRBD1,TRBV28,TRBJ1-4,16,-,CASSDRGLSTNEKLFF,TGTGCCAGCAGCGACAGGGGTCTATCAACTAATGAAAAACTGTTTTTT